These 30 T cell receptor beta chains share one sample of origin, sequenced in a study of T-cell reconstitution after alpha-beta-depleted transplantation in children. Unique molecular identifiers were used in preparing the TCRbeta library. TCRdb independently ran MiXCR on the PCR reads; one entry per CDR3 protein. This repertoire shows about 640,000 distinct CDR3 sequences, around 17% found once; its top ten account for 1.1%. The sample was PBMCs from the stem cell graft donor, taken from the stem cell graft. The source of these receptors is a human donor who donated a stem cell graft to a child with acute myeloid leukemia.

The chain carries TRBV29-1 and TRBJ1-1; TRBD1 matches 9 bases. Germline loops: CDR1 SQVTM, CDR2 ANQGSEA. V was pared by 4 bases and J by 5 bases, with 20 bases of the junction left unmatched. CDR3 length: 18 residues. The CDR3 spells CSVGGGTGDRAFGTEAFF. In DNA form, the CDR3 reads TGCAGCGTTGGGGGAGGTACCGGGGACAGGGCCTTCGGGACTGAAGCTTTCTTT.

Many counts were recorded for this clonotype. The chain uses TRBV24-1 and TRBJ2-3; D is unresolved. In germline, CDR1 is KGHDR, CDR2 SFDVKD. The germline V and J ends were trimmed by 5 bases and 4 bases, with 6 bases remaining between them. This CDR3 is 12 amino acids long. Here the CDR3 reads CATSGSPDTQYF. CDR3 nucleotide sequence: TGTGCCACCAGTGGTTCTCCAGATACGCAGTATTTT.

This clonotype was counted at least ten times. The chain employs TRBV20-1 and TRBJ1-1, with D possibly being TRBD1 (6 bases). The V gene's germline CDR1 is DFQATT and CDR2 SNEGSKA (reference sequence). V was clipped by 4 bases and J by 5 bases, with 17 bases between them. This CDR3 spans 14 amino acids. The CDR3 sequence: CSAITGRWWTEAFF. CDR3 DNA: TGCAGTGCTATTACAGGGAGGTGGTGGACTGAAGCTTTCTTT.

This clonotype was seen more than once but under ten times. The chain employs TRBV5-1 and TRBJ2-7, with D hard to call. The CDR3 contains 15 residues. Germline V gene lookup returns CDR1 SGHRS and CDR2 YFSETQ. Trimming shortened V by 0 bases and J by 3 bases, and 13 bases separated the two germline ends. The CDR3 DNA sequence: TGCGCCAGCAGCTTGGGACTTGGAGTTAGCTACGAGCAGTACGTC. Translating gives CASSLGLGVSYEQYV.

This chain connects TRBV4-3 to TRBJ2-7; tentatively, D is TRBD1 or TRBD2 (5 bases each). This CDR3 contains 14 residues. The germline gives CDR1 LGHNA, CDR2 YSLEER. Trimming removed 0 bases at V and 12 bases at J, with 18 bases between. Here the CDR3 reads CASSQDRAGLGRYF. The CDR3 nucleotides are TGCGCCAGCAGCCAAGATCGGGCAGGGTTGGGACGGTACTTC.

A word on this clonotype: Germline is not matched at one junction end, which may reflect a read error. The chain recombines TRBV27 with TRBJ1-2; 7 bases are a match to TRBD1. Germline values: CDR1 MNHEY, CDR2 SMNVEV (reference sequence). The CDR3 totals 14 residues. CDR3 residues: CASSPGQPNSGYTF. The CDR3 nucleotides read TGTGCCAGCTCACCGGGACAGCCAAACTCTGGCTACACCTTC.

This clonotype has only a few counts. The V call is TRBV20-1, the J call TRBJ1-1, with a possible D match to TRBD1 (5 bases). Trimming shortened V by 3 bases and J by 11 bases, and 22 bases separated the two germline ends. Germline V lookup: CDR1 DFQATT, CDR2 SNEGSKA (reference sequence). The CDR3 runs to 14 residues. CDR3 sequence: CSARPPGRTPGAFF. The CDR3 DNA reads TGCAGTGCTAGGCCCCCAGGGCGGACCCCAGGGGCTTTCTTT.

This clonotype was found a few times. V is TRBV15 and J is TRBJ1-4, with D unclear. Germline assignment: CDR1 LNHNV and CDR2 YYDKDF (reference sequence). Trimming pared 5 bases from V and 8 bases from J, leaving 18 bases between. CDR3 length: 15 amino acids. The CDR3 region is CATSYNDRGREKLFF. Written as DNA, the CDR3 is TGTGCCACCAGCTATAACGACCGAGGTCGGGAAAAACTGTTTTTT.

This clonotype turned up a few times. The CDR3 protein is CASFGISDYGYTF. CDR3 bases: TGTGCCAGCTTTGGAATTTCGGACTATGGCTACACCTTC. V and J are TRBV7-9 and TRBJ1-2; D is uncertain. Trimming took off 8 bases at V and 3 bases at J, with 13 bases between the two ends. Germline loops: CDR1 SEHNR, CDR2 FQNEAQ (reference sequence). The CDR3 runs 13 residues.

This clonotype has only a few counts. The V gene is TRBV4-3, the J gene TRBJ1-2; D ambiguous. This CDR3 contains 19 residues. Per germline, CDR1 LGHNA and CDR2 YSLEER. Trimming removed 0 bases from V and 4 bases from J, with 24 bases in between. CDR3 amino acids: CASSQDGSLQAHSTYGYTF. CDR3 sequence (DNA): TGCGCCAGCAGCCAAGATGGGAGCTTGCAAGCTCACTCTACCTATGGCTACACCTTC.

Only a few counts were recorded for this clonotype. The chain recombines TRBV5-6 with TRBJ2-6; D gene ambiguous. The V end was cut by 0 bases, the J end by 2 bases, with 9 bases between. Germline V CDR1 and CDR2: SGHDT, YYEEEE. The CDR3 spans 16 residues. CDR3 in amino acids: CASSLGIRAGANVLTF. CDR3 DNA sequence: TGTGCCAGCAGCTTGGGGATACGAGCTGGGGCCAACGTCCTGACTTTC.

This clonotype was observed many times. This chain joins TRBV5-1 and TRBJ1-2, with no clear D. Germline V gene data show CDR1 as SGHRS and CDR2 as YFSETQ. V dropped 4 bases and J dropped 3 bases, with 16 bases sitting between them. The length of the CDR3 is 15 residues. CDR3 DNA: TGCGCCAGCAGCCGACTTGAGGGAGGGCACTATGGCTACACCTTC. Translated: CASSRLEGGHYGYTF.

The chain links TRBV12-3 or TRBV12-4 to TRBJ1-4, with D perhaps matching TRBD1 (6 bases). CDR3 length: 15 amino acids. V dropped 7 bases and J dropped 8 bases, with 20 bases sitting between them. The CDR3 DNA reads TGTGCCAGCACCGAGACAGGCACTAGGGAAGAAAAACTGTTTTTT. Its translation is CASTETGTREEKLFF.

The V gene is TRBV7-9, the J gene TRBJ1-4; 8 bases are shared with TRBD1. V lost 4 bases, J lost 7 bases, and 8 bases stayed unmatched. Germline assignment: CDR1 SEHNR and CDR2 FQNEAQ (reference sequence). The CDR3 contains 15 residues. CDR3 loop: CASSWSDRGGEKLFF. The CDR3 bases are TGTGCCAGCAGCTGGAGCGACAGGGGTGGTGAAAAACTGTTTTTT.

This clonotype came up a few times. V usage is TRBV7-6 and J usage is TRBJ2-3; D call uncertain. Germline V gives CDR1 SGHVS, CDR2 FNYEAQ. CDR3 length: 15 residues. The V end lost 5 bases, the J end lost 4 bases, and 16 bases lay between the germline ends. Written as DNA, the CDR3 is TGTGCCAGCAGCGGCCGAGGTGGGAACCCAGATACGCAGTATTTT. Translating it yields CASSGRGGNPDTQYF.

This clonotype was seen many times. At one boundary the junction diverges from the germline segment, which might be a read error. The V call is TRBV20-1, the J call TRBJ1-2, with TRBD1 matching over 9 bases. This CDR3 spans 12 amino acids. Germline V gene data show CDR1 as DFQATT and CDR2 as SNEGSKA (reference sequence). The CDR3 DNA reads as TGCAGTGCTGCCAAGACCCGGACAGGGGAAAACTTC. As protein: CSAAKTRTGENF.

A few counts support this clonotype. The chain employs TRBV6-1 and TRBJ1-2, with 9 bases fitting TRBD1. Germline values: CDR1 MNHNS, CDR2 SASEGT. This CDR3 has 13 amino acids. Unmatched junction bases numbered 7, after V lost 7 bases and J lost 7 bases. CDR3 residues: CASTPDRGGGYTF. The CDR3 region has the DNA TGTGCCAGCACCCCTGACAGGGGGGGTGGCTACACCTTC.

This clonotype was seen a few times. The V and J genes are TRBV20-1 and TRBJ2-5; 8 positions match TRBD2. In germline, CDR1 is DFQATT, CDR2 SNEGSKA (reference sequence). J was trimmed by 1 base and V by 6 bases; bases with no gene match: 7. The CDR3 extends over 14 amino acids. CDR3 coding DNA: TGCAGTGCGCCGAGCGGGAGCGGCCAAGAGACCCAGTACTTC. Protein: CSAPSGSGQETQYF.

This clonotype was found many times. The CDR3 DNA is TGTGCCTGGGGAGTTACCGGCTATGGCTACACCTTC. Its translation: CAWGVTGYGYTF. The chain combines TRBV30 with TRBJ1-2, with D uncertain. CDR3 length: 12 residues. Germline V CDR1 and CDR2: GTSNPN, SVGIG (reference sequence). V was cut by 5 bases and J by 4 bases, with 11 bases left in between.

This chain links TRBV5-1 with TRBJ1-2; D is perhaps TRBD1 (6 bases). Germline CDR1 reads SGHRS; CDR2 reads YFSETQ. There are 13 residues in the CDR3. The V gene lost 7 bases and the J gene lost 9 bases, with 19 bases spanning the gap. Here the CDR3 DNA reads TGCGCCAGCGGAACCGACAGGACCGGTAGCTACACCTTC. Protein: CASGTDRTGSYTF. The full variable domain, rest sourced from reference TRBV5-1 and TRBJ1-2, is KAGVTQTPRYLIKTRGQQVTLSCSPISGHRSVSWYQQTPGQGLQFLFEYFSETQRNKGNFPGRFSGRQFSNSRSEMNVSTLELGDSALYLCASGTDRTGSYTFGSGTRLTVV.

This clonotype was observed at least ten times. The rearrangement links TRBV12-3 or TRBV12-4 to TRBJ2-1, with D unclear. Trimming removed 8 bases at V and 6 bases at J, with 11 bases between. CDR3 length equals 12 residues. The DNA for the CDR3 is TGTGCCAGCGCGCCTTTACCCAATGAGCAGTTCTTC. Translated: CASAPLPNEQFF.

As concerns this clonotype: A much larger clone sits a single nucleotide away, making a read error possible. The genes are TRBV3-1 and TRBJ1-1, with unresolved D. CDR1 LGHDT and CDR2 YNNKEL come from the germline V gene (reference sequence). Deletions cut 8 bases from V and 5 bases from J, with 21 bases between. The CDR3 totals 15 residues. The CDR3 region has the DNA TGTGCCAGCTGTTTAGCCGCAGGATCATTGACTGAAGCTTTCTTT. Amino acids: CASCLAAGSLTEAFF.

On this clonotype itself: This could be a read error, since a much larger clone is one nucleotide away. The chain is built from TRBV10-1 and TRBJ1-1; no definite D call. This CDR3 is 15 amino acids long. The germline V and J ends were trimmed by 4 bases and 3 bases, with 15 bases remaining between them. CDR1 is WNHNN and CDR2 is SYGVQD in the germline V gene (reference sequence). DNA for the CDR3: TGCGCCAGCAGTGCCTCTCTCATCCCCGACACTGAAGCTTTCTTT. Its translation: CASSASLIPDTEAFF.

This clonotype was found many times. CDR3 bases: TGTGCCAGCAGCTCCCAGGGGGCCGCCTACAATGAGCAGTTCTTC. Protein product: CASSSQGAAYNEQFF. The chain carries TRBV7-2 and TRBJ2-1; 8 positions match TRBD1. The trim removed 4 bases at V and 2 bases at J, leaving 4 bases unmatched. CDR1 SGHTA and CDR2 FQGNSA come from the germline V gene. CDR3 size: 15 residues.

The chain couples TRBV11-2 to TRBJ2-7; tentatively, D is TRBD1 (5 bases). Per the germline V gene, CDR1 is SGHAT and CDR2 is FQNNGV. Trimming removed 5 bases at V and 6 bases at J, with 17 bases between. This CDR3 is built from 14 residues. CDR3: CASSPGYSRGEQYV. The CDR3 region has the DNA TGTGCCAGCAGCCCTGGATATTCAAGGGGCGAGCAGTACGTC.

A word on this clonotype: It may be a read error: a sequence one base away is much more abundant. The gene calls are TRBV29-1 and TRBJ2-7; either TRBD1 or TRBD2 may supply D (5 bases each). The ends were cut back, 7 bases at V and 4 bases at J, with 17 bases in the middle. CDR1 and CDR2 (germline): SQVTM, ANQGSEA. The CDR3 sequence is 13 residues long. CDR3 sequence: CSAARDGKYEQYF. CDR3 nucleotide sequence: TGCAGCGCTGCAAGGGACGGGAAGTACGAGCAGTACTTC.

This clonotype was observed at least ten times. The gene calls are TRBV29-1 and TRBJ2-1; 7 bases fit TRBD2. The CDR3 is 17 amino acids. Germline V lookup: CDR1 SQVTM, CDR2 ANQGSEA. V dropped 6 bases and J dropped 5; count of bases not matched to a gene: 19. This chain's CDR3 is CSVPPRDRGGYHNEQFF. The CDR3 region has the DNA TGCAGCGTGCCCCCCAGAGATCGCGGGGGATACCACAATGAGCAGTTCTTC.

This clonotype was counted ten times or more. The chain links TRBV5-6 to TRBJ2-5; TRBD1 agrees at 9 bases. CDR3 length: 16 amino acids. V was pared by 2 bases and J by 5 bases, with 10 bases of the junction left unmatched. CDR1 and CDR2 (germline): SGHDT, YYEEEE. In nucleotides, the CDR3 is TGTGCCAGCAGCTTACAGGGGGCGAGGAGTGTGGAGACCCAGTACTTC. Translating gives CASSLQGARSVETQYF.

This clonotype occurred many times. The J gene is TRBJ1-1, the V gene TRBV20-1; TRBD1 matches 7 bases. Trimming removed 5 bases from V and 0 bases from J; junction bases left unmatched: 3. The germline V gene encodes CDR1 DFQATT and CDR2 SNEGSKA (reference sequence). There are 13 residues in the CDR3. The CDR3 protein is CSADRVLNTEAFF. The CDR3 nucleotides read TGCAGTGCTGACAGGGTCCTGAACACTGAAGCTTTCTTT.

The genes are TRBV20-1 and TRBJ2-7; unclear D gene. The CDR3 contains 13 residues. The ends were cut back, 2 bases at V and 6 bases at J, with 14 bases in the middle. Germline V lookup: CDR1 DFQATT, CDR2 SNEGSKA (reference sequence). The CDR3 region has the DNA TGCAGTGCTAGACTTTCGGTCGGGCGCGAGCAGTACTTC. Protein sequence: CSARLSVGREQYF.